This TCR beta chain was sequenced during a study of T cells after yellow fever vaccination. Study-level background: With SMART-Seq v4 Ultra Low Input, the fractions containing low cell numbers were prepared. General study results and limits: Reappearance after the booster was seen for most primary-vaccination clones, at 95% to 97% CD4 and less than 90% CD8. Clonotypes shared by both compartments, CD4 and CD8, made up a small share.

Universal primer sites and UMIs were introduced during 5'RACE template-switching synthesis of TCR cDNA. MiXCR, run by TCRdb on the 5' RACE reads, gives a single entry per CDR3 protein. This table has around 550,000 distinct CDR3 sequences, 15% to 20% appearing once. On this clonotype: Its cognate antigen is unknown.

The origin of this receptor is a man aged 30-40 years who received the YFV17D yellow fever vaccine. Sequenced here: PBMCs, sampled 15 days after the yellow fever booster vaccination.

CDR3 sequence (DNA): TGTGCCACCAGCAGACTGACAGGGGAAGAGACCCAGTACTTC. Its protein product is CATSRLTGEETQYF. This chain joins TRBV15 and TRBJ2-5; TRBD1 aligns across 8 bases. Per germline, CDR1 LNHNV and CDR2 YYDKDF (reference sequence). With 2 bases clipped from V and 3 bases from J, the junction kept 2 bases outside the gene matches. The CDR3 runs to 14 residues.